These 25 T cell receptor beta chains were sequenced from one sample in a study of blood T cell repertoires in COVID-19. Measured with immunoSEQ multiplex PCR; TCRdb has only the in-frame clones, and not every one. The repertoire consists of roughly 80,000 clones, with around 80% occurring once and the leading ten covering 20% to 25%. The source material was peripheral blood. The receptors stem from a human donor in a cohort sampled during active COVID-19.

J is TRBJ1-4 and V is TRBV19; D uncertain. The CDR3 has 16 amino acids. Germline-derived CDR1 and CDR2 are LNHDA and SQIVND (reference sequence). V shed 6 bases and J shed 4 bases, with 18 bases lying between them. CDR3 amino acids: CASSSPPGKINEKLFF. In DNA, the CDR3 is TGTGCCAGTAGCTCTCCTCCGGGGAAAATTAATGAAAAACTGTTTTTT.

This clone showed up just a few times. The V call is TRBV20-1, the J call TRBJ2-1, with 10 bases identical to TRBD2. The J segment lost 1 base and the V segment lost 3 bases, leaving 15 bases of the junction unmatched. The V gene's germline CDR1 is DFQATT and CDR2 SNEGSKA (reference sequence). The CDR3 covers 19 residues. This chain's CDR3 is CSASFPGVAGGMSYNEQFF. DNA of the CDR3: TGCAGTGCTAGTTTCCCCGGCGTAGCGGGGGGAATGTCCTACAATGAGCAGTTCTTC.

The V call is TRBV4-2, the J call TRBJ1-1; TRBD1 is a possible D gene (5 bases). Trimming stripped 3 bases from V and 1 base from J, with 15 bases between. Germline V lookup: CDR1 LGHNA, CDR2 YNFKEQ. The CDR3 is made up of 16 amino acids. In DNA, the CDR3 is TGTGCCAGCAGCCACCGGGGGAACTACAGGAACACTGAAGCTTTCTTT. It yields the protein CASSHRGNYRNTEAFF.

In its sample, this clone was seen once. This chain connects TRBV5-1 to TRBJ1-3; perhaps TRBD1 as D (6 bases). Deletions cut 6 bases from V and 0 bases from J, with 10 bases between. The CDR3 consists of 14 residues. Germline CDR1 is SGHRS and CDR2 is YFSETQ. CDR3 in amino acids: CASTTGGSGNTIYF. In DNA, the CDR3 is TGCGCCAGCACGACAGGAGGCTCTGGAAACACCATATATTTT.

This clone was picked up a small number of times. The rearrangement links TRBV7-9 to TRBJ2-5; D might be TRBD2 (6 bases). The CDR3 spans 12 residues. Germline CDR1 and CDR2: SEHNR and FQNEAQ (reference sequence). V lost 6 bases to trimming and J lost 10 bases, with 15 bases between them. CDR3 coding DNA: TGTGCCAGCAGGGCCGGGGAGGTGGACCAGTACTTC. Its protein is CASRAGEVDQYF.

The CDR3 loop reads CASSPPEKRGKQYF. CDR3 bases: TGTGCCAGCAGCCCCCCGGAGAAGCGGGGGAAGCAGTACTTC. This chain uses TRBV3-1 (or the pseudogene TRBV3-2) with TRBJ2-7; 8 bases match TRBD2. The germline gives CDR1 LGHDT, CDR2 YNNKEL (reference sequence). After removal of 4 bases from V and 8 bases from J, the junction contained 10 bases not matched to a gene. This CDR3 has 14 residues.

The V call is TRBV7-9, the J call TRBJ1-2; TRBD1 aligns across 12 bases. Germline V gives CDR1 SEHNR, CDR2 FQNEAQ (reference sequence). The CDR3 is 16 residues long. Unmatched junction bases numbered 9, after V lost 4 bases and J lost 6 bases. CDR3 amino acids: CASSSIRDRGLDGYTF. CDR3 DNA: TGTGCCAGCAGCTCCATCCGGGACAGGGGGCTGGATGGCTACACCTTC.

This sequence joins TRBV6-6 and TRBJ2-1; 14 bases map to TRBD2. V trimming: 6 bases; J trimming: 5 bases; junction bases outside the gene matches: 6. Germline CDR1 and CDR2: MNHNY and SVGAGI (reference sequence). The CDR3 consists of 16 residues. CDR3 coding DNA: TGTGCCAGCAGAAACGGACTAGCGGGGGGCAACAATGAGCAGTTCTTC. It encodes CASRNGLAGGNNEQFF.

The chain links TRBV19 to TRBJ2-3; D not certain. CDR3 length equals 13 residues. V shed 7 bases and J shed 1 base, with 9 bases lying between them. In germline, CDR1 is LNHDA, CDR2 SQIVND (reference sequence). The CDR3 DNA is TGTGCCAGTACAACTCAGGGCACAGATACGCAGTATTTT. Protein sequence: CASTTQGTDTQYF.

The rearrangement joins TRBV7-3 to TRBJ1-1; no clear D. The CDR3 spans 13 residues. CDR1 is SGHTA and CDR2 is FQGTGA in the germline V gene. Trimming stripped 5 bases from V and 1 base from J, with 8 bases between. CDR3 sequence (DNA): TGTGCCAGCAGCGAACAGAGGAACACTGAAGCTTTCTTT. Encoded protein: CASSEQRNTEAFF.

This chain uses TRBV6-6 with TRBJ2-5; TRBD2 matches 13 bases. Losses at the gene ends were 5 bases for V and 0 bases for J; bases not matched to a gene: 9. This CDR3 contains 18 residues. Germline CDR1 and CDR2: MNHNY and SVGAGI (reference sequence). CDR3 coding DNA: TGTGCCAGCAGTCACCTCGGGACTAGCGGGGCTCACCAAGAGACCCAGTACTTC. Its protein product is CASSHLGTSGAHQETQYF.

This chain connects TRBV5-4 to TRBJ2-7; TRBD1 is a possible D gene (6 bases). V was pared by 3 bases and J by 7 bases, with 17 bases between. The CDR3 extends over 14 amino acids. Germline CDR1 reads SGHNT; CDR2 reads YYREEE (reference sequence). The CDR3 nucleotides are TGTGCCAGCAGCTCTCCAGGGGCCCTTGGGGAGCAGTACTTC. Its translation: CASSSPGALGEQYF.

The CDR3 nucleotides are TGTGCCACCAGCAGAGAAGGGACAAGAAGGACTGAAGCTTTCTTT. It specifies CATSREGTRRTEAFF. The chain is built from TRBV15 and TRBJ1-1; tentative D call: TRBD1 (6 bases). CDR3 size: 15 residues. Germline CDR1 and CDR2: LNHNV and YYDKDF (reference sequence). V lost 0 bases and J 5 bases, leaving 13 bases between the germline ends.

CDR3 coding DNA: TGTGCCAGCACTTCGGGATATAGCAATCAGCCCCAGCATTTT. It specifies CASTSGYSNQPQHF. J is TRBJ1-5 and V is TRBV6-5; D not certain. Germline V CDR1 and CDR2: MNHEY, SVGAGI. Trimming pared 7 bases from V and 0 bases from J, leaving 10 bases between. This CDR3 has 14 amino acids.

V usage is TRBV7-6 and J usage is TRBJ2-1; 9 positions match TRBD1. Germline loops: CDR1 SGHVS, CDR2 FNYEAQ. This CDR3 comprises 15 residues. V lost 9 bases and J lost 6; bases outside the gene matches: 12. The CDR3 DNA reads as TGTGCCAGTGGGAGTGACAGGGGGTCTCCCAATGAGCAGTTCTTC. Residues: CASGSDRGSPNEQFF.

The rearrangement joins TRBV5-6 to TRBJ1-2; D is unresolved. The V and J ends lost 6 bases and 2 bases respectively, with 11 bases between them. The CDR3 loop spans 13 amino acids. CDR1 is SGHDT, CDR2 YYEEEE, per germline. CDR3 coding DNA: TGTGCCAGCACCCAACTCCGAAACTATGGCTACACCTTC. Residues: CASTQLRNYGYTF.

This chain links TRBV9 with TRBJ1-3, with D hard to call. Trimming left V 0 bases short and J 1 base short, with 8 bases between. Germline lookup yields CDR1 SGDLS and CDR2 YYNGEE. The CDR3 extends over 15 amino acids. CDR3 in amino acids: CASSVASGSGNTIYF. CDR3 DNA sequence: TGTGCCAGCAGCGTAGCGTCCGGTTCTGGAAACACCATATATTTT.

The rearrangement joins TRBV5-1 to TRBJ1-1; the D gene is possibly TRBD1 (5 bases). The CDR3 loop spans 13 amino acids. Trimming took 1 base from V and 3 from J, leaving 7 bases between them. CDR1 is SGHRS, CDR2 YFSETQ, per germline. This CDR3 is CASSLRRDTEAFF. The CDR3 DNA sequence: TGCGCCAGCAGCTTGCGCAGGGACACTGAAGCTTTCTTT.

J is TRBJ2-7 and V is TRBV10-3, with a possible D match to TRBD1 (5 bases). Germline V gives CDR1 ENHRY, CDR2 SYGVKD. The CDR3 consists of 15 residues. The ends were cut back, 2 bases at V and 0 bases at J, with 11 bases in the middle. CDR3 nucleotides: TGTGCCATCAGTGAGCCGACAGTATCCTCCTACGAGCAGTACTTC. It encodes CAISEPTVSSYEQYF.

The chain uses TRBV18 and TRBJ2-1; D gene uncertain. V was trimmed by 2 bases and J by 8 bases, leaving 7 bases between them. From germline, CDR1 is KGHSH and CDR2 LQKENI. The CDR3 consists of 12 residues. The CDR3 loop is CASSPVQDEQFF. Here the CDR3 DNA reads TGTGCCAGCTCACCAGTCCAGGATGAGCAGTTCTTC.

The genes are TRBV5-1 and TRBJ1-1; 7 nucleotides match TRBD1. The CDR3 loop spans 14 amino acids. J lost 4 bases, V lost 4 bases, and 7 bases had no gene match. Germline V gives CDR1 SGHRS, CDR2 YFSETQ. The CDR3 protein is CASSSRQGFTEAFF. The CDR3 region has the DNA TGCGCCAGCAGCAGTAGACAGGGATTCACTGAAGCTTTCTTT.

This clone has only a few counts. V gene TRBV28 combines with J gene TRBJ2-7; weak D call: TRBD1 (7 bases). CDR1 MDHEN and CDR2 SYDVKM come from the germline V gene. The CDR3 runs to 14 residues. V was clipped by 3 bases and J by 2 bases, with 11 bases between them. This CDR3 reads CASSLEGAPYEQYF. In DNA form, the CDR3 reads TGTGCCAGCAGTTTGGAGGGGGCCCCCTACGAGCAGTACTTC.

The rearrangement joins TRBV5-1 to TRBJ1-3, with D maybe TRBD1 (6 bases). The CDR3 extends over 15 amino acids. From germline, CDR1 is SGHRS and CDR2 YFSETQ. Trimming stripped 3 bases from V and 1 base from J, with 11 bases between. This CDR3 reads CASSWGPGSGNTIYF. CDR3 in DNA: TGCGCCAGCAGCTGGGGGCCAGGGTCTGGAAACACCATATATTTT.

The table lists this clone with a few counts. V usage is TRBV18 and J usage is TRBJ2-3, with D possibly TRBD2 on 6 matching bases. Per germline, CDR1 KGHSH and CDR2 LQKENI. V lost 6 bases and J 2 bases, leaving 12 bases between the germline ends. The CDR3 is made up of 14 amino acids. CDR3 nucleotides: TGTGCCAGCTCGCGGGGACCGGACACAGATACGCAGTATTTT. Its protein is CASSRGPDTDTQYF. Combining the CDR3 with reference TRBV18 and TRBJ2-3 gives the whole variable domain NAGVMQNPRHLVRRRGQEARLRCSPMKGHSHVYWYRQLPEEGLKFMVYLQKENIIDESGMPKERFSAEFPKEGPSILRIQQVVRGDSAAYFCASSRGPDTDTQYFGPGTRLTVL.

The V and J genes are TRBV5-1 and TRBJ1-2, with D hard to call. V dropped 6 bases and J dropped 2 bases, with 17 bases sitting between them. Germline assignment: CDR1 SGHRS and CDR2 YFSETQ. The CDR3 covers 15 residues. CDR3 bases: TGCGCCAGCAAGGCTACCCAGAGAGCGAACTATGGCTACACCTTC. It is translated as CASKATQRANYGYTF.